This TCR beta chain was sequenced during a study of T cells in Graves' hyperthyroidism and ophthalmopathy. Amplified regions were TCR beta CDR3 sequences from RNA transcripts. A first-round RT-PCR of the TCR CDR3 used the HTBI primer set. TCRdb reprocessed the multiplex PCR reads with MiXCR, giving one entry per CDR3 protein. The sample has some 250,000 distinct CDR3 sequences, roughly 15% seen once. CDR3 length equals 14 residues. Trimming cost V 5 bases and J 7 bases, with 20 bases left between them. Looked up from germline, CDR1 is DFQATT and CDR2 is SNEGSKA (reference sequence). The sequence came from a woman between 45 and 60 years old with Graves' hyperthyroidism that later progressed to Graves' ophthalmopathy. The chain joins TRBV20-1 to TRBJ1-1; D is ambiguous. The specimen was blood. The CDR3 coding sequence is TGCAGTGCTCGAAAAGACCGAATGTGGATTGAAGCTTTCTTT. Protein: CSARKDRMWIEAFF.